A single sample gave rise to the 31 T cell receptor beta chains below, sequenced in a study of blood T cells in healthy people across ages. With a J-beta primer mix and a sample-barcoded 5' primer, a second PCR ran roughly 6 to 11 cycles. TCRdb re-called the 5' RACE reads through MiXCR, storing one row per CDR3 protein. Of about 1.8 million distinct CDR3 sequences listed, 40% to 55% are singletons. Sequenced input: blood. All receptors come from a woman in her thirties or forties in good health.

The rearrangement joins TRBV29-1 to TRBJ2-7; D perhaps matches TRBD2 (6 bases). Between the trimmed V and J ends, which lost 4 bases and 3 bases, there was a span of 10 bases. The CDR3 is 12 residues long. CDR1 and CDR2 (germline): SQVTM, ANQGSEA. The CDR3 region has the DNA TGCAGCGTTGTTATCGGGGGCTACGAGCAGTACTTC. It codes for CSVVIGGYEQYF.

The chain employs TRBV20-1 and TRBJ2-1; 7 nucleotides match TRBD2. Per germline, CDR1 DFQATT and CDR2 SNEGSKA (reference sequence). J was trimmed by 10 bases and V by 6 bases; bases with no gene match: 6. The CDR3 sequence is 11 residues long. CDR3 coding DNA: TGCAGTGCCCTAATACTAGCGGAGCAGTTCTTC. Translating gives CSALILAEQFF.

A few counts support this clonotype. The rearrangement uses TRBV6-5 and TRBJ2-5; D is possibly TRBD1 (5 bases). The germline V gene has CDR1 MNHEY and CDR2 SVGAGI. CDR3 length: 14 amino acids. Trimming pared 0 bases from V and 4 bases from J, leaving 9 bases between. The CDR3 spells CASSYSVRGETQYF. In DNA form, the CDR3 reads TGTGCCAGCAGTTACTCGGTTAGGGGAGAGACCCAGTACTTC.

This clonotype was observed a few times. This chain connects TRBV10-3 to TRBJ2-5; D is undetermined. Germline V gene sequence: CDR1 ENHRY, CDR2 SYGVKD. The CDR3 is 14 amino acids. Deletions cut 0 bases from V and 4 bases from J, with 9 bases between. The CDR3 sequence: CAISESLPGETQYF. The CDR3 region has the DNA TGTGCCATCAGTGAGTCGTTACCGGGAGAGACCCAGTACTTC.

This chain links TRBV6-2 or TRBV6-3 with TRBJ1-1; D is undetermined. Trimming removed 2 bases from V and 4 bases from J, with 8 bases in between. The germline gives CDR1 MNHEY, CDR2 SVGEGT. The CDR3 covers 13 residues. CDR3 in amino acids: CASSYRATTEAFF. CDR3 nucleotides: TGTGCCAGCAGTTACAGGGCCACCACTGAAGCTTTCTTT.

The J gene is TRBJ1-2, the V gene TRBV15; 8 nucleotides match TRBD1. V lost 3 bases and J lost 4; bases outside the gene matches: 1. The length of the CDR3 is 13 residues. Germline loops: CDR1 LNHNV, CDR2 YYDKDF (reference sequence). The CDR3 DNA follows: TGTGCCACCAGCAGGGGACAGGCCTATGGCTACACCTTC. This gives the protein CATSRGQAYGYTF.

The chain uses TRBV20-1 and TRBJ2-5; the D is unclear. V lost 5 bases, J lost 4 bases, and 17 bases lay in between. The CDR3 length is 14 residues. The germline V gene has CDR1 DFQATT and CDR2 SNEGSKA (reference sequence). The CDR3: CSAFSGPRTETQYF. CDR3 in DNA: TGCAGTGCTTTTTCCGGACCAAGGACAGAGACCCAGTACTTC.

The gene calls are TRBV7-2 and TRBJ2-3; D remains ambiguous. The ends were cut back, 4 bases at V and 2 bases at J, with 7 bases in the middle. This CDR3 contains 13 residues. CDR1 is SGHTA, CDR2 FQGNSA, per germline. CDR3 region: CASSSRATDTQYF. The CDR3 DNA sequence: TGTGCCAGCAGCTCCAGAGCCACAGATACGCAGTATTTT.

V gene TRBV20-1 combines with J gene TRBJ2-1; 7 nucleotides align to TRBD1. The length of the CDR3 is 15 residues. Per the germline V gene, CDR1 is DFQATT and CDR2 is SNEGSKA (reference sequence). Losses at the gene ends were 4 bases for V and 1 base for J; bases not matched to a gene: 7. The CDR3 sequence is CSAKPPGGSYNEQFF. The CDR3 nucleotides read TGCAGTGCTAAACCGCCAGGGGGTTCCTACAATGAGCAGTTCTTC.

This clonotype was seen more than once but under ten times. The J gene is TRBJ2-1, the V gene TRBV12-3 or TRBV12-4, with D perhaps TRBD2 (6 bases). Trimming took 8 bases from V and 9 from J, leaving 17 bases between them. The CDR3 length is 13 residues. The CDR3 reads CASLVGGGGEQFF. The CDR3 DNA follows: TGTGCCAGCCTGGTCGGGGGAGGTGGTGAGCAGTTCTTC.

The chain couples TRBV12-3 or TRBV12-4 to TRBJ2-1; D unresolved. The V gene lost 4 bases and the J gene lost 4 bases, with 8 bases spanning the gap. The length of the CDR3 is 13 residues. The DNA of the CDR3 is TGTGCCAGCAGTTCCGCACAGTACAATGAGCAGTTCTTC. Translation gives CASSSAQYNEQFF.

This clonotype turned up a few times. V is TRBV20-1 and J is TRBJ2-7; D perhaps matches TRBD2 (6 bases). V lost 3 bases, J lost 2 bases, and 17 bases lay in between. The CDR3 loop spans 15 amino acids. CDR1 is DFQATT, CDR2 SNEGSKA, per germline (reference sequence). As DNA, the CDR3 is TGCAGTGCTAGCTATCCGGCGGGGCGGGCCTACGAGCAGTACTTC. Translation: CSASYPAGRAYEQYF.

This clonotype occurred a few times. This rearrangement joins TRBV7-6 to TRBJ2-5; no clear D gene. V dropped 4 bases and J dropped 2 bases, with 20 bases sitting between them. CDR3 size: 17 residues. Looked up from germline, CDR1 is SGHVS and CDR2 is FNYEAQ. The CDR3 loop reads CASSSRLPGRRQETQYF. The CDR3 DNA follows: TGTGCCAGCAGCTCAAGGCTTCCGGGCCGAAGGCAAGAGACCCAGTACTTC.

This chain uses TRBV6-2 or TRBV6-3 with TRBJ1-6, with TRBD1 as a possible D gene (6 bases). The CDR3 runs to 16 residues. CDR1 and CDR2 (germline): MNHEY, SVGEGT. Trimming took 5 bases from V and 3 from J, leaving 14 bases between them. The CDR3 nucleotides are TGTGCCAGCAGTGGGACACAACCCTACTATAATTCACCCCTCCACTTT. Its translation is CASSGTQPYYNSPLHF.

This sequence joins TRBV6-5 and TRBJ2-5, with 7 positions matching TRBD1. The end of the DNA is better explained by TRBJ2-1, so the J call may be wrong. Germline CDR1 MNHEY, CDR2 SVGAGI. This CDR3 comprises 16 residues. CDR3 protein: CASRRSDRVKQETQFF. Here the CDR3 DNA reads TGTGCCAGCAGACGATCCGACAGGGTCAAACAAGAGACCCAGTTCTTC.

V usage is TRBV5-1 and J usage is TRBJ2-7; 10 bases map to TRBD1. Germline-derived CDR1 and CDR2 are SGHRS and YFSETQ. The CDR3 loop spans 15 amino acids. V lost 0 bases, J lost 3 bases, and 3 bases stayed unmatched. CDR3 sequence: CASSLGDRGNYEQYF. The CDR3 DNA reads TGCGCCAGCAGCTTGGGGGACAGGGGTAACTACGAGCAGTACTTC.

This sequence joins TRBV5-1 and TRBJ1-2; D is possibly TRBD1 (6 bases). The CDR3 spans 18 residues. Germline-derived CDR1 and CDR2 are SGHRS and YFSETQ. V was cut by 3 bases and J by 3 bases, with 24 bases left in between. CDR3 sequence reads: CASSWGTRTANLHYGYTF. The CDR3 coding sequence is TGCGCCAGCAGCTGGGGGACCAGGACAGCAAACCTTCACTATGGCTACACCTTC.

This clonotype was observed a single time. The V call is TRBV7-2, the J call TRBJ1-2; maybe TRBD1 (5 bases). V lost 4 bases and J lost 0, with 15 bases in between. The CDR3 loop spans 16 amino acids. CDR1 and CDR2 (germline): SGHTA, FQGNSA. As DNA, the CDR3 is TGTGCCAGCAGCTCCCGGCCGGGACGGGCTAACTATGGCTACACCTTC. Protein product: CASSSRPGRANYGYTF.

This chain uses TRBV2 with TRBJ2-4; D perhaps matches TRBD1 (6 bases). The better agreement between TRBJ2-7 and the DNA end casts doubt on the J call. Germline lookup yields CDR1 SNHLY and CDR2 FYNNEI. This CDR3 spans 14 amino acids. CDR3 in DNA: TGTGCCAGCAAGACAGGAATTATGCCCTACGAGCAGTACTTC. This sequence encodes CASKTGIMPYEQYF.

In its sample, this clonotype was seen a few times. V is TRBV5-1 and J is TRBJ2-1; TRBD1 might be the D (6 bases). Germline V gives CDR1 SGHRS, CDR2 YFSETQ. The CDR3 has 14 residues. V lost 3 bases, J lost 6 bases, and 13 bases lay in between. The CDR3 nucleotides are TGCGCCAGCAGCTCGAACAACAGGGTCAATGAGCAGTTCTTC. It yields the protein CASSSNNRVNEQFF.

V gene TRBV2 combines with J gene TRBJ1-5; 8 bases map to TRBD1. The CDR3 is 13 residues long. J gave up 7 bases and V 9 bases, and 8 bases lay outside the gene matches. The germline CDR1 and CDR2 sequences are SNHLY and FYNNEI. The CDR3 DNA follows: TGTGCCAGAGGTGCAGGGGGCCGACAGCCCCAGCATTTT. Residues: CARGAGGRQPQHF. The full variable domain, rest sourced from reference TRBV2 and TRBJ1-5, is EPEVTQTPSHQVTQMGQEVILRCVPISNHLYFYWYRQILGQKVEFLVSFYNNEISEKSEIFDDQFSVERPDGSNFTLKIRSTKLEDSAMYFCARGAGGRQPQHFGDGTRLSIL.

V gene TRBV20-1 combines with J gene TRBJ2-6; no clear D gene. Trimming cost V 5 bases and J 0 bases, with 11 bases left between them. CDR1 DFQATT and CDR2 SNEGSKA come from the germline V gene (reference sequence). The CDR3 is 15 residues long. The CDR3 coding sequence is TGCAGTGCTTTCCGGGCCCCCTCTGGGGCCAACGTCCTGACTTTC. Protein product: CSAFRAPSGANVLTF.

This chain links TRBV29-1 with TRBJ1-2, with D perhaps TRBD1 (6 bases). Germline V gene data show CDR1 as SQVTM and CDR2 as ANQGSEA. V dropped 6 bases and J dropped 0 bases, with 14 bases sitting between them. This CDR3 comprises 14 residues. The CDR3 bases are TGCAGCGTGACAGGTCCAGGGACTAACTATGGCTACACCTTC. Protein sequence: CSVTGPGTNYGYTF.

V gene TRBV5-1 combines with J gene TRBJ2-3; possibly TRBD1 for D (5 bases). Germline V gene data show CDR1 as SGHRS and CDR2 as YFSETQ. Trimming took off 1 base at V and 2 bases at J, with 11 bases between the two ends. The CDR3 extends over 15 amino acids. CDR3 nucleotide sequence: TGCGCCAGCAGCTTGCACCGACAGAACACAGATACGCAGTATTTT. Amino acid sequence: CASSLHRQNTDTQYF.

The rearrangement joins TRBV7-8 to TRBJ1-4; D gene ambiguous. Germline-derived CDR1 and CDR2 are SGHVS and FQNEAQ. The CDR3 length is 14 residues. Between the trimmed V and J ends, which lost 5 bases and 1 base, there was a span of 8 bases. The CDR3 protein is CASSPDGTNEKLFF. As DNA, the CDR3 is TGTGCCAGCAGCCCGGACGGAACTAATGAAAAACTGTTTTTT. Full variable domain (missing parts from reference TRBV7-8 and TRBJ1-4): GAGVSQSPRYKVAKRGQDVALRCDPISGHVSLFWYQQALGQGPEFLTYFQNEAQLDKSGLPSDRFFAERPEGSVSTLKIQRTQQEDSAVYLCASSPDGTNEKLFFGSGTQLSVL.

This clonotype was detected a few times. The CDR3 loop is CASSYPGLAGRYEQYF. The CDR3, as DNA: TGTGCCAGCAGTTACCCGGGACTAGCGGGGCGCTACGAGCAGTACTTC. The rearrangement joins TRBV6-2 or TRBV6-3 to TRBJ2-7; 13 nucleotides agree with TRBD2. There are 16 residues in the CDR3. The V segment lost 2 bases and the J segment 3 bases; nucleotides outside the gene matches: 4. In germline, CDR1 is MNHEY, CDR2 SVGEGT.

Details on this clonotype: One end of the junction is discordant with germline, which a read error may explain. V usage is TRBV6-5 and J usage is TRBJ2-1, with D maybe TRBD1 (6 bases). Germline CDR1 MNHEY, CDR2 SVGAGI. The CDR3 is made up of 13 amino acids. CDR3 sequence: CAGSYREYNEQFF. The CDR3, as DNA: TGTGCCGGCAGTTACAGGGAATACAATGAGCAGTTCTTC.

In this sample, this clonotype turned up once. The CDR3 region has the DNA TGTGCCAGCAGTTACTCCGGGACTAGCATGTCGGATACGCAGTATTTT. It translates to CASSYSGTSMSDTQYF. This chain links TRBV6-5 with TRBJ2-3, with 9 bases aligning to TRBD2. CDR1 MNHEY and CDR2 SVGAGI come from the germline V gene. Trimming cost V 0 bases and J 6 bases; bases outside gene matches: 7. The length of the CDR3 is 16 residues.

Turning to this clonotype: Being one base from a much bigger clone, this may be a read error. The chain links TRBV7-2 to TRBJ2-6; D is possibly TRBD1 (6 bases). CDR3 length: 17 amino acids. The germline V and J ends were trimmed by 4 bases and 1 base, with 14 bases remaining between them. Germline V lookup: CDR1 SGHTA, CDR2 FQGNSA. CDR3 loop: CASSSAGVNSGANVLTF. For the CDR3, the DNA is TGTGCCAGCAGCTCAGCAGGGGTGAATTCTGGGGCCAACGTCCTGACTTTC. Using reference TRBV7-2 and TRBJ2-6 for the parts outside the CDR3, the full variable domain is GAGVSQSPSNKVTEKGKDVELRCDPISGHTALYWYRQSLGQGLEFLIYFQGNSAPDKSGLPSDRFSAERTGGSVSTLTIQRTQQEDSAVYLCASSSAGVNSGANVLTFGAGSRLTVL.

The chain couples TRBV13 to TRBJ1-1; 9 nucleotides align to TRBD1. The trim removed 5 bases at V and 5 bases at J, leaving 6 bases unmatched. This CDR3 contains 14 residues. Germline V gene sequence: CDR1 PRHDT, CDR2 FYEKMQ (reference sequence). The CDR3 here is CASSVGQGRTEAFF. The CDR3 nucleotides are TGTGCCAGCAGCGTGGGACAGGGAAGGACTGAAGCTTTCTTT.

The rearrangement uses TRBV7-2 and TRBJ2-4, with 7 bases identical to TRBD2. The ends lost 5 bases at V and 1 base at J; junction bases unmatched: 8. The CDR3 is made up of 16 amino acids. The V gene's germline CDR1 is SGHTA and CDR2 FQGNSA. The CDR3 sequence: CASSPRREAAKNIQYF. CDR3 nucleotide sequence: TGTGCCAGCAGCCCAAGACGGGAGGCGGCCAAAAACATTCAGTACTTC.